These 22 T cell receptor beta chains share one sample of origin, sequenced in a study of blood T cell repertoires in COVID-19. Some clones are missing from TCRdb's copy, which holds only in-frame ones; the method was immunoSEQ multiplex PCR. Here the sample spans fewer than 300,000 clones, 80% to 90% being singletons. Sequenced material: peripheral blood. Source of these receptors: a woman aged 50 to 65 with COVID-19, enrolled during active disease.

The CDR3 DNA reads as TGTGCCAGCAGCCGCACAGGTACCTACGAGCAGTACTTC. Its protein is CASSRTGTYEQYF. The chain recombines TRBV7-8 with TRBJ2-7; tentative D call: TRBD1 (5 bases). CDR1 is SGHVS, CDR2 FQNEAQ, per germline. Trimming cost V 5 bases and J 2 bases, with 10 bases left between them. This CDR3 has 13 amino acids.

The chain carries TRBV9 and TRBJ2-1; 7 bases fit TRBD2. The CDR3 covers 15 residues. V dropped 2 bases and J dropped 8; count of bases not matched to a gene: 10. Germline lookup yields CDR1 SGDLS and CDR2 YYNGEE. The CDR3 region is CASSVGLVAGDEQFF. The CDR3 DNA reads TGTGCCAGCAGCGTTGGACTAGTAGCGGGCGATGAGCAGTTCTTC. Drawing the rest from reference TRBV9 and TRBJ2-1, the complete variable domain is DSGVTQTPKHLITATGQRVTLRCSPRSGDLSVYWYQQSLDQGLQFLIQYYNGEERAKGNILERFSAQQFPDLHSELNLSSLELGDSALYFCASSVGLVAGDEQFFGPGTRLTVL.

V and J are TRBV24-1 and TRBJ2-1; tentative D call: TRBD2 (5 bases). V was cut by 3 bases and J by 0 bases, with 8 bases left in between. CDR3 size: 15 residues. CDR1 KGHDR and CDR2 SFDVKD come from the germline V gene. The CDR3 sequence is CATSDSGVSYNEQFF. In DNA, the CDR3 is TGTGCCACCAGTGATAGCGGCGTCTCCTACAATGAGCAGTTCTTC.

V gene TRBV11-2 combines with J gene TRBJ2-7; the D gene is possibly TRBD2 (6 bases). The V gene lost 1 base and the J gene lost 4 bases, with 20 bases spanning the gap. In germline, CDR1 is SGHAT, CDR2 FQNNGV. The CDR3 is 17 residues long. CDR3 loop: CASSLGPSAGSYYEQYF. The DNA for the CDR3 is TGTGCCAGCAGCTTAGGGCCCTCCGCGGGATCATATTACGAGCAGTACTTC.

The CDR3 bases are TGTGCCACCAGTGATTTGAGGGCCAGGGAGGGCTCCTACAATGAGCAGTTCTTC. It yields the protein CATSDLRAREGSYNEQFF. J is TRBJ2-1 and V is TRBV24-1; 7 positions match TRBD2. Germline trimming cut 0 bases from V and 0 bases from J; bases unmatched to any gene: 7. The CDR3 has 18 residues. Germline V CDR1 and CDR2: KGHDR, SFDVKD.

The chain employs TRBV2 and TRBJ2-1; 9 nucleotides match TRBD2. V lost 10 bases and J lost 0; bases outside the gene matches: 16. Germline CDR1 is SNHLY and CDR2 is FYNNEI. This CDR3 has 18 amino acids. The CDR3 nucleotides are TGTGCCACCGCCCTGCTAGCGGGGATAGATAGCTCCTACAATGAGCAGTTCTTC. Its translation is CATALLAGIDSSYNEQFF.

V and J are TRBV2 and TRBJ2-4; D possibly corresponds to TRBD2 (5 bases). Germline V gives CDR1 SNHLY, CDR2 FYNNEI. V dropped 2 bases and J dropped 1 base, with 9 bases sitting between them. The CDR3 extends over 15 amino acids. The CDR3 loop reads CASSERELAKNIQYF. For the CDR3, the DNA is TGTGCCAGCAGTGAAAGGGAGCTGGCCAAAAACATTCAGTACTTC.

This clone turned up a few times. The CDR3 DNA sequence: TGTGCCAGCAGCCGCTTAGGAGACTATGGCTACACCTTC. Protein product: CASSRLGDYGYTF. The chain is built from TRBV3-1 (or the pseudogene TRBV3-2) and TRBJ1-2; no reliable D call. Germline CDR1 LGHDT, CDR2 YNNKEL (reference sequence). Trimming pared 4 bases from V and 3 bases from J, leaving 9 bases between. This CDR3 is 13 amino acids long.

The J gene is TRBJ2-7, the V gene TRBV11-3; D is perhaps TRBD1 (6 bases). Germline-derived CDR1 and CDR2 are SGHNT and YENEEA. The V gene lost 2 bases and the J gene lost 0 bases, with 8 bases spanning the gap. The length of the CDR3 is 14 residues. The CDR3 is CASSLPQGSYEQYF. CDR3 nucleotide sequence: TGTGCCAGCAGCTTACCACAGGGCTCCTACGAGCAGTACTTC.

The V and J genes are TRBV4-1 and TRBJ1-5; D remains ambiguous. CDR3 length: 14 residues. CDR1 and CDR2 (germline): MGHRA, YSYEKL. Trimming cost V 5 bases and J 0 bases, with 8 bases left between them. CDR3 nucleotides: TGCGCCAGCAGCTTCAGTAATAGCAATCAGCCCCAGCATTTT. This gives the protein CASSFSNSNQPQHF.

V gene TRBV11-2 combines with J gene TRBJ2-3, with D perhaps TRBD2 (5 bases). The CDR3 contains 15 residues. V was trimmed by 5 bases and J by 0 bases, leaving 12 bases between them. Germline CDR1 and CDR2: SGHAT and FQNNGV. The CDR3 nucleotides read TGTGCCAGCAGCAGGCGGGTTCCTAGCACAGATACGCAGTATTTT. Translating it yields CASSRRVPSTDTQYF.

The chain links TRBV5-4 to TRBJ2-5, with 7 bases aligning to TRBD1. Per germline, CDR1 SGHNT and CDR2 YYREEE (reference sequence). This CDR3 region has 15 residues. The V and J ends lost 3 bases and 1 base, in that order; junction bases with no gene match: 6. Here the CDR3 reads CASSSGQVLQETQYF. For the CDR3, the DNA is TGTGCCAGCAGCTCAGGACAGGTCCTCCAAGAGACCCAGTACTTC.

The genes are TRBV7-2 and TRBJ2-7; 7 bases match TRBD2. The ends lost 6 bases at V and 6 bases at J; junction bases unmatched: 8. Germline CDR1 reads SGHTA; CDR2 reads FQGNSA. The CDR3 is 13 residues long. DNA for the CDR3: TGTGCCAGCAGGGCTAGCGGTTTGAGCGAGCAGTACTTC. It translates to CASRASGLSEQYF.

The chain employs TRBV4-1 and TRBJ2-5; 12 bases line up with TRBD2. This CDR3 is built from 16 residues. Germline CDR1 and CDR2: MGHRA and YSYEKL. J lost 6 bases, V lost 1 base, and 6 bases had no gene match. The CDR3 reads CASSQGLAGGTKTQYF. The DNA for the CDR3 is TGCGCCAGCAGCCAAGGTCTAGCGGGAGGGACCAAGACCCAGTACTTC.

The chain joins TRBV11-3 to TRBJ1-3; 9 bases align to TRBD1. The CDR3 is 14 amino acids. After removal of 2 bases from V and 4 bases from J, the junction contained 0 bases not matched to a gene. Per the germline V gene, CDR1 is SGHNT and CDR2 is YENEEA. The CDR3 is CASSLTGGGNTIYF. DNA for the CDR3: TGTGCCAGCAGCTTAACAGGGGGCGGAAACACCATATATTTT.

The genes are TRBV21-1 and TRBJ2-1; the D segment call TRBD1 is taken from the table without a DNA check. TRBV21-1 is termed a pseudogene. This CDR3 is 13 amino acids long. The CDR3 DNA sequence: TGTGCCAGCAGCTCTGACACCTACAATGAGCAGTTCTTC. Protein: CASSSDTYNEQFF.

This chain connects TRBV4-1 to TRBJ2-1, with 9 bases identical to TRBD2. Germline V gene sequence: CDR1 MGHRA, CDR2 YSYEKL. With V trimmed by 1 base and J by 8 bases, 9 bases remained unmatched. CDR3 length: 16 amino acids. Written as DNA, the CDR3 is TGCGCCAGCAGCCAAGGATCGGCTAGCGGGAACGATGAGCAGTTCTTC. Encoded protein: CASSQGSASGNDEQFF.

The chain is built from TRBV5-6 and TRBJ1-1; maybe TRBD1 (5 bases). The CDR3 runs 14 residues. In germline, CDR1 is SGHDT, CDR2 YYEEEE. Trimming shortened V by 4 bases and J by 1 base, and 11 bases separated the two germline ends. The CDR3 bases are TGTGCCAGCAGCCTGACCCAGGGGAACACTGAAGCTTTCTTT. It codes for CASSLTQGNTEAFF.

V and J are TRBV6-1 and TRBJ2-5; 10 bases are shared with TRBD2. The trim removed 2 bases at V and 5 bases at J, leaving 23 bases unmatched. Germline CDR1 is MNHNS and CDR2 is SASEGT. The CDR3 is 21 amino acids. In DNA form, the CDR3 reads TGTGCCAGCAGTGAAATTCAGGGTGGGGCTAGCGGGAGAGTAGTGTGGGAGACCCAGTACTTC. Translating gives CASSEIQGGASGRVVWETQYF.

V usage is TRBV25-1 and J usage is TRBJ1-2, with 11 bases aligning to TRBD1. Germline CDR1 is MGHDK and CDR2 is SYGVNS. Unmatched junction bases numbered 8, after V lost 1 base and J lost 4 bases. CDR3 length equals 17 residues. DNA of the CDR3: TGTGCCAGCAGTGAATTGGGTGGGACAGGGGGACCCTATGGCTACACCTTC. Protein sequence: CASSELGGTGGPYGYTF.

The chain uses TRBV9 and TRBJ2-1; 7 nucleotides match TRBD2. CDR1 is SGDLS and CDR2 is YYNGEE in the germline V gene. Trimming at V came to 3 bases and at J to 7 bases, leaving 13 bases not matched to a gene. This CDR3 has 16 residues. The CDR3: CASSASTSPGGNEQFF. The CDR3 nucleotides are TGTGCCAGCAGCGCGTCGACTAGCCCGGGAGGTAATGAGCAGTTCTTC.

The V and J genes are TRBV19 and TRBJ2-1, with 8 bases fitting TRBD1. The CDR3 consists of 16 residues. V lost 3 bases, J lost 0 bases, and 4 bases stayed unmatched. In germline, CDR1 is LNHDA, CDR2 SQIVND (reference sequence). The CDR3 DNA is TGTGCCAGTAGTATTCGACAGGGGAGCTCCTACAATGAGCAGTTCTTC. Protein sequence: CASSIRQGSSYNEQFF.